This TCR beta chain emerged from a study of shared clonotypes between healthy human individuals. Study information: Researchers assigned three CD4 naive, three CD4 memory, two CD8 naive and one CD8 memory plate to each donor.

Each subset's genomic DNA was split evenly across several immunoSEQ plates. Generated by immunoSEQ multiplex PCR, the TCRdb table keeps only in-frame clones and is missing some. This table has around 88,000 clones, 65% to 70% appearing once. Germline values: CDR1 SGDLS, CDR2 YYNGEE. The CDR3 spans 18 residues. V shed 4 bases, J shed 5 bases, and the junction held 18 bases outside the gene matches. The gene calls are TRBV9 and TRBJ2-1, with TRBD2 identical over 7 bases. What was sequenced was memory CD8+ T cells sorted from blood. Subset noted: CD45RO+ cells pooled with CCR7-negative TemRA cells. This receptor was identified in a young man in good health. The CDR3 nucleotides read TGTGCCAGCAGCCTTAAAGAGTGTCGGGAGGTCAAAAACAATGAGCAGTTCTTC. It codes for CASSLKECREVKNNEQFF.